Listed here are 11 T cell receptor beta chains from one sample, sequenced in a study of Tregs in tolerant kidney transplant recipients. TCRdb's table, derived via immunoSEQ multiplex PCR, lists solely in-frame clones and lacks some. This sample yields some 250,000 clones, of which roughly 84% are seen a single time; about 0.58% belongs to the top ten. Material for sequencing was CD4+ T cells from blood. These receptors were obtained from a human donor in good health.

The chain links TRBV6-5 to TRBJ2-1, with 8 bases matching TRBD2. CDR1 and CDR2 (germline): MNHEY, SVGAGI. V shed 2 bases and J 4 bases; nucleotides not matched to a gene: 4. The CDR3 covers 15 residues. Here the CDR3 DNA reads TGTGCCAGCAGTTACCGGGAGGGGCGTTACAATGAGCAGTTCTTC. As protein: CASSYREGRYNEQFF.

The genes are TRBV5-1 and TRBJ2-7; the D gene could be TRBD1 or TRBD2 (6 bases each). Germline assignment: CDR1 SGHRS and CDR2 YFSETQ. This CDR3 comprises 15 residues. The ends were cut back, 0 bases at V and 0 bases at J, with 10 bases in the middle. CDR3 sequence: CASSLEGGGSYEQYF. The CDR3 DNA follows: TGCGCCAGCAGCTTGGAGGGGGGAGGCTCCTACGAGCAGTACTTC. The full variable domain, rest sourced from reference TRBV5-1 and TRBJ2-7, is KAGVTQTPRYLIKTRGQQVTLSCSPISGHRSVSWYQQTPGQGLQFLFEYFSETQRNKGNFPGRFSGRQFSNSRSEMNVSTLELGDSALYLCASSLEGGGSYEQYFGPGTRLTVT.

The chain carries TRBV6-5 and TRBJ1-3; D not certain. CDR3 length: 15 amino acids. The germline V and J ends were trimmed by 6 bases and 0 bases, with 12 bases remaining between them. Germline CDR1 MNHEY, CDR2 SVGAGI. The CDR3 loop is CASRLDGSSGNTIYF. CDR3 in DNA: TGTGCCAGCAGATTGGACGGGAGCTCTGGAAACACCATATATTTT.

This clone was recorded a few times. This sequence joins TRBV6-1 and TRBJ1-5, with D perhaps TRBD1 (5 bases). Trimming took off 1 base at V and 5 bases at J, with 15 bases between the two ends. This CDR3 contains 16 residues. Per the germline V gene, CDR1 is MNHNS and CDR2 is SASEGT. The CDR3 loop is CASSEGGGIQHQPQHF. The CDR3 DNA is TGTGCCAGCAGTGAAGGTGGGGGGATCCAGCATCAGCCCCAGCATTTT.

V usage is TRBV5-4 and J usage is TRBJ2-2; D unclear. The germline V gene encodes CDR1 SGHNT and CDR2 YYREEE (reference sequence). Trimming removed 0 bases from V and 3 bases from J, with 3 bases in between. The CDR3 loop spans 13 amino acids. CDR3 protein: CASSLEYTGELFF. CDR3 nucleotides: TGTGCCAGCAGCTTGGAGTACACCGGGGAGCTGTTTTTT.

The chain couples TRBV5-1 to TRBJ2-3; 9 bases agree with TRBD1. The J segment lost 15 bases and the V segment lost 0 bases, leaving 11 bases of the junction unmatched. The germline CDR1 and CDR2 sequences are SGHRS and YFSETQ. This CDR3 spans 14 amino acids. CDR3 DNA: TGCGCCAGCAGCTTGGGAACAGGGGGCTCTTTAGGCTATTTT. Translation gives CASSLGTGGSLGYF.

The chain couples TRBV18 to TRBJ1-2; weak D call: TRBD1 (6 bases). V was shortened by 2 bases and J by 0 bases, with 10 bases between the two germline ends. This CDR3 is built from 15 residues. The germline gives CDR1 KGHSH, CDR2 LQKENI. The CDR3 region is CASSPETGSNYGYTF. The CDR3 DNA is TGTGCCAGCTCACCAGAGACAGGTTCTAACTATGGCTACACCTTC. The full variable domain, in which reference TRBV18 and TRBJ1-2 provide the parts outside the CDR3, is NAGVMQNPRHLVRRRGQEARLRCSPMKGHSHVYWYRQLPEEGLKFMVYLQKENIIDESGMPKERFSAEFPKEGPSILRIQQVVRGDSAAYFCASSPETGSNYGYTFGSGTRLTVV.

The V and J genes are TRBV10-3 and TRBJ2-7, with a weak D call TRBD2 (6 bases). Trimming pared 3 bases from V and 0 bases from J, leaving 15 bases between. The V gene's germline CDR1 is ENHRY and CDR2 SYGVKD. This CDR3 has 16 residues. Here the CDR3 reads CAISDQAGTSSYEQYF. As DNA, the CDR3 is TGTGCCATCAGTGACCAGGCGGGAACGAGCTCCTACGAGCAGTACTTC.

The J gene is TRBJ2-7, the V gene TRBV11-3, with 11 bases identical to TRBD2. Trimming took 5 bases from V and 0 from J; bases not matched to a gene: 3. Per the germline V gene, CDR1 is SGHNT and CDR2 is YENEEA. The CDR3 has 15 amino acids. Written as DNA, the CDR3 is TGTGCCAGCAGCCCCGGGACTAGCGGCTCCTACGAGCAGTACTTC. Protein: CASSPGTSGSYEQYF.

Here the CDR3 DNA reads TGTGCCAGCAGTGGGGACGGCCTTGTCCAACATTTT. Its protein product is CASSGDGLVQHF. The gene calls are TRBV6-5 and TRBJ1-5; weak D call: TRBD1 (5 bases). The V gene's germline CDR1 is MNHEY and CDR2 SVGAGI. V was shortened by 5 bases and J by 16 bases, with 18 bases between the two germline ends. The CDR3 is 12 amino acids.

V gene TRBV7-3 combines with J gene TRBJ2-6; D is unresolved. CDR3 size: 15 residues. Trimming pared 1 base from V and 2 bases from J, leaving 6 bases between. Germline assignment: CDR1 SGHTA and CDR2 FQGTGA. DNA of the CDR3: TGTGCCAGCAGCTTAAACGGCCCTGGGGCCAACGTCCTGACTTTC. Its translation: CASSLNGPGANVLTF.